The 25 T cell receptor beta chains in this list originate from one sample, sequenced in a study of Ad26.COV2.S vaccination and SARS-CoV-2 variants. TCRdb's table, derived via immunoSEQ multiplex PCR, lists solely in-frame clones and lacks some. This sample has some 320,000 clones, with over 80% found just once. Stated treatment: over 15 received Ad26.COV2.S at low or high dose, single or two shots; about 5 received placebo; per-sample allocation not given. Sampling occurred on day 63 after the first vaccine or placebo injection. Source: peripheral blood, taken in a trial of Ad26.COV2.S vaccine versus placebo. The receptor set was obtained from a person aged 18 to 59 who received the Ad26.COV2.S COVID-19 vaccine or a placebo.

J is TRBJ2-7 and V is TRBV10-1; a possible D gene is TRBD1 (6 bases). This CDR3 comprises 15 residues. The germline gives CDR1 WNHNN, CDR2 SYGVQD (reference sequence). V lost 2 bases, J lost 2 bases, and 13 bases lay in between. CDR3 in DNA: TGCGCCAGCAGTGAGCGCAGGGGCCCACCCTACGAGCAGTACTTC. Its protein product is CASSERRGPPYEQYF.

V is TRBV27 and J is TRBJ2-7; 9 nucleotides match TRBD2. The trim removed 7 bases at V and 0 bases at J, leaving 7 bases unmatched. The germline CDR1 and CDR2 sequences are MNHEY and SMNVEV (reference sequence). The length of the CDR3 is 15 residues. The CDR3: CASTLRGGGSYEQYF. The CDR3 coding sequence is TGTGCCAGCACCCTCCGCGGGGGGGGCTCCTACGAGCAGTACTTC.

The chain has TRBV7-6 and TRBJ1-6; D is unresolved. CDR1 SGHVS and CDR2 FNYEAQ come from the germline V gene. The V end was cut by 1 base, the J end by 6 bases, with 19 bases between. The CDR3 totals 18 residues. The CDR3 loop is CASSLVGGGGDFNSPLHF. CDR3 coding DNA: TGTGCCAGCAGCTTAGTAGGAGGAGGTGGGGATTTTAATTCACCCCTCCACTTT.

The chain employs TRBV7-2 and TRBJ2-7; TRBD1 matches 8 bases. V trimming: 5 bases; J trimming: 5 bases; junction bases outside the gene matches: 8. Germline CDR1 SGHTA, CDR2 FQGNSA. CDR3 length: 14 amino acids. The CDR3 nucleotides are TGTGCCAGCAGCCTCAACAGGGGGTACGACGAGCAGTACTTC. Translation: CASSLNRGYDEQYF.

V and J are TRBV5-1 and TRBJ2-5; D not certain. The V gene's germline CDR1 is SGHRS and CDR2 YFSETQ. The CDR3 is 14 residues long. V lost 0 bases to trimming and J lost 5 bases, with 11 bases between them. CDR3: CASSLDTWSETQYF. CDR3 in DNA: TGCGCCAGCAGCTTGGACACCTGGTCGGAGACCCAGTACTTC.

The chain has TRBV19 and TRBJ1-2, with 10 bases aligning to TRBD1. The germline V gene encodes CDR1 LNHDA and CDR2 SQIVND (reference sequence). V gave up 5 bases and J gave up 2 bases; unmatched junction bases: 11. The CDR3 sequence is 17 residues long. The CDR3 bases are TGTGCCAGTAGTTCAACCGGGACAGGGGTCTACAACTATGGCTACACCTTC. It translates to CASSSTGTGVYNYGYTF.

The chain recombines TRBV27 with TRBJ1-2; unclear D gene. The V end lost 8 bases, the J end lost 8 bases, and 18 bases lay between the germline ends. This CDR3 has 13 residues. CDR1 is MNHEY and CDR2 is SMNVEV in the germline V gene (reference sequence). The DNA of the CDR3 is TGTGCCAGCGCCGAGTTGGGGTTGGGAGGCTACACCTTC. It is translated as CASAELGLGGYTF.

Only a few counts were recorded for this clone. The chain uses TRBV2 and TRBJ2-5; D unresolved. Germline V CDR1 and CDR2: SNHLY, FYNNEI. The CDR3 extends over 13 amino acids. The V and J ends lost 8 bases and 5 bases respectively, with 15 bases between them. The CDR3 reads CASRFPRTETQYF. DNA for the CDR3: TGTGCCAGCCGTTTTCCCCGCACGGAGACCCAGTACTTC.

The rearrangement uses TRBV5-1 and TRBJ2-7; 9 nucleotides agree with TRBD2. CDR3 length: 14 residues. V gave up 4 bases and J gave up 6 bases; unmatched junction bases: 8. Germline CDR1 SGHRS, CDR2 YFSETQ. The CDR3 reads CASSPQGLAPEQYF. The DNA of the CDR3 is TGCGCCAGCAGCCCCCAGGGACTAGCTCCCGAGCAGTACTTC.

The chain employs TRBV6-5 and TRBJ2-7, with TRBD1 identical over 7 bases. V lost 8 bases to trimming and J lost 7 bases; unmatched junction nucleotides: 14. The CDR3 has 14 residues. The germline gives CDR1 MNHEY, CDR2 SVGAGI. CDR3 sequence: CASGRGRTIKEQYF. The CDR3 DNA is TGTGCCAGCGGAAGGGGGCGGACGATTAAGGAGCAGTACTTC.

The genes are TRBV6-6 and TRBJ2-6; D is ambiguous. The CDR3 extends over 13 amino acids. The V end was cut by 10 bases, the J end by 0 bases, with 7 bases between. Germline V CDR1 and CDR2: MNHNY, SVGAGI (reference sequence). CDR3 sequence: CAIPTSGANVLTF. In DNA form, the CDR3 reads TGTGCCATCCCGACCTCTGGGGCCAACGTCCTGACTTTC.

V gene TRBV6-5 combines with J gene TRBJ2-7, with D unclear. Germline CDR1 and CDR2: MNHEY and SVGAGI. Trimming cost V 7 bases and J 2 bases, with 18 bases left between them. The CDR3 runs to 15 residues. The CDR3 sequence is CASTLSGIPPYEQYF. In DNA, the CDR3 is TGTGCCAGCACCCTTTCTGGGATCCCACCCTACGAGCAGTACTTC.

The rearrangement joins TRBV12-5 to TRBJ2-2, with 9 bases fitting TRBD2. CDR1 LGHNT and CDR2 FRNRAP come from the germline V gene. CDR3 length: 15 residues. After removal of 3 bases from V and 5 bases from J, the junction contained 4 bases not matched to a gene. The CDR3 protein is CASGFAGGQTGELFF. The DNA of the CDR3 is TGTGCTAGTGGTTTCGCGGGGGGGCAAACCGGGGAGCTGTTTTTT.

The CDR3 coding sequence is TGTGCCAGCAGTGGAAATGCAGGGGGCTATAATTCACCCCTCCACTTT. Translated: CASSGNAGGYNSPLHF. The chain joins TRBV2 to TRBJ1-6, with 7 bases that match TRBD1. CDR1 and CDR2 (germline): SNHLY, FYNNEI. CDR3 size: 16 residues. Trimming at V came to 4 bases and at J to 3 bases, leaving 6 bases not matched to a gene.

This chain links TRBV19 with TRBJ1-5; TRBD1 matches 7 bases. Trimming at V came to 5 bases and at J to 4 bases, leaving 2 bases not matched to a gene. This CDR3 is built from 13 residues. CDR1 is LNHDA, CDR2 SQIVND, per germline (reference sequence). The CDR3 nucleotides read TGTGCCAGTAGTGGGACAGTTAATCAGCCCCAGCATTTT. It is translated as CASSGTVNQPQHF.

The rearrangement uses TRBV7-9 and TRBJ1-1; D is possibly TRBD1 (6 bases). V was cut by 0 bases and J by 7 bases, with 18 bases left in between. The CDR3 has 16 residues. Germline CDR1 is SEHNR and CDR2 is FQNEAQ (reference sequence). CDR3 protein: CASSLALSGAILEAFF. The CDR3 coding sequence is TGTGCCAGCAGCTTAGCGCTTTCAGGGGCGATACTTGAAGCTTTCTTT.

V gene TRBV11-2 combines with J gene TRBJ2-7, with 16 bases matching TRBD2. The germline gives CDR1 SGHAT, CDR2 FQNNGV. Germline trimming cut 5 bases from V and 2 bases from J; bases unmatched to any gene: 9. The CDR3 totals 18 residues. CDR3 sequence: CASSRGLAGGRVPYEQYF. CDR3 DNA sequence: TGTGCCAGCAGCCGGGGACTAGCGGGGGGGCGGGTCCCCTACGAGCAGTACTTC.

This chain uses TRBV6-5 with TRBJ2-5, with D unclear. Trimming cost V 6 bases and J 1 base, with 15 bases left between them. Germline V gene sequence: CDR1 MNHEY, CDR2 SVGAGI. The CDR3 consists of 15 residues. Written as DNA, the CDR3 is TGTGCCAGCAGGCCCAACTTTGGATTCCAAGAGACCCAGTACTTC. As protein: CASRPNFGFQETQYF.

This clone appeared a single time. The chain joins TRBV7-9 to TRBJ1-5; D is uncertain. Trimming left V 5 bases short and J 3 bases short, with 17 bases between. Germline CDR1 and CDR2: SEHNR and FQNEAQ (reference sequence). This CDR3 region has 16 residues. The CDR3 region has the DNA TGTGCCAGCAGCCACGGTGGTAGGGCTTTCAATCAGCCCCAGCATTTT. Its translation: CASSHGGRAFNQPQHF.

The rearrangement uses TRBV10-1 and TRBJ2-1, with D possibly called TRBD1 or TRBD2 (6 bases each). V lost 5 bases and J 1 base, leaving 9 bases between the germline ends. CDR1 WNHNN and CDR2 SYGVQD come from the germline V gene (reference sequence). The CDR3 sequence is 14 residues long. CDR3 DNA sequence: TGCGCCAGCAGTTCGGGGGCTTCCTACAATGAGCAGTTCTTC. This translates into CASSSGASYNEQFF.

The gene calls are TRBV5-1 and TRBJ2-5, with 9 bases aligning to TRBD2. Germline trimming cut 4 bases from V and 2 bases from J; bases unmatched to any gene: 6. The CDR3 length is 15 residues. Per the germline V gene, CDR1 is SGHRS and CDR2 is YFSETQ. This chain's CDR3 is CASSKSGGPQETQYF. The CDR3 DNA sequence: TGCGCCAGCAGCAAAAGCGGGGGGCCGCAAGAGACCCAGTACTTC.

V gene TRBV6-5 combines with J gene TRBJ2-7, with D possibly matching TRBD1 (5 bases). V lost 8 bases and J lost 3, with 14 bases in between. Germline lookup yields CDR1 MNHEY and CDR2 SVGAGI. CDR3 length equals 13 residues. CDR3 amino acids: CASLPGHGYEQYF. The CDR3 DNA sequence: TGTGCCAGCCTCCCCGGACACGGCTACGAGCAGTACTTC.

This rearrangement joins TRBV10-3 to TRBJ1-1; 7 bases are shared with TRBD1. With V trimmed by 5 bases and J by 1 base, 7 bases remained unmatched. The CDR3 consists of 15 residues. CDR1 and CDR2 (germline): ENHRY, SYGVKD. The chain's CDR3 is CAISNYRQGNTEAFF. The CDR3 DNA follows: TGTGCCATCAGTAACTACCGACAGGGGAACACTGAAGCTTTCTTT.

At least ten counts were recorded for this clone. The chain recombines TRBV27 with TRBJ1-1, with unresolved D. The CDR3 has 13 amino acids. V shed 4 bases and J shed 0 bases, with 6 bases lying between them. Germline V gives CDR1 MNHEY, CDR2 SMNVEV (reference sequence). The CDR3 loop is CASSSEVNTEAFF. CDR3 nucleotide sequence: TGTGCCAGCAGTTCTGAAGTGAACACTGAAGCTTTCTTT.

The rearrangement uses TRBV19 and TRBJ2-1, with 7 bases aligning to TRBD1. This CDR3 is built from 14 residues. Trimming removed 4 bases from V and 0 bases from J; junction bases left unmatched: 0. CDR1 is LNHDA and CDR2 is SQIVND in the germline V gene (reference sequence). CDR3 nucleotide sequence: TGTGCCAGTAGTACAGGGGGCTCCTACAATGAGCAGTTCTTC. Amino acids: CASSTGGSYNEQFF.